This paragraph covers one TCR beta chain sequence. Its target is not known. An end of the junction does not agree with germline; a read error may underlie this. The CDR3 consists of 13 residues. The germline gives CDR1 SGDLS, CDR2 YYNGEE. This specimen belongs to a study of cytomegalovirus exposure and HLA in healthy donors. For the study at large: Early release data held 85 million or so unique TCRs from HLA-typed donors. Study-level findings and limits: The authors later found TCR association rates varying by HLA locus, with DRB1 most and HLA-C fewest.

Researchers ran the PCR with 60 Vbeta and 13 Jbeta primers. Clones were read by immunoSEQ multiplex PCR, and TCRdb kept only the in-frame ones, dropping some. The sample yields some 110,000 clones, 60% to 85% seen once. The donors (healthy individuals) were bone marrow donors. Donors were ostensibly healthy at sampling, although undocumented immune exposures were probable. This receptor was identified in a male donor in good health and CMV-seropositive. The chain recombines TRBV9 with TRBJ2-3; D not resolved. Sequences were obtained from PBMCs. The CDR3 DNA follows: TGTGCCAGCAGCGTAGGAAGCACGGATACGCAGTATTTT. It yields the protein CASSVGSTDTQYF.